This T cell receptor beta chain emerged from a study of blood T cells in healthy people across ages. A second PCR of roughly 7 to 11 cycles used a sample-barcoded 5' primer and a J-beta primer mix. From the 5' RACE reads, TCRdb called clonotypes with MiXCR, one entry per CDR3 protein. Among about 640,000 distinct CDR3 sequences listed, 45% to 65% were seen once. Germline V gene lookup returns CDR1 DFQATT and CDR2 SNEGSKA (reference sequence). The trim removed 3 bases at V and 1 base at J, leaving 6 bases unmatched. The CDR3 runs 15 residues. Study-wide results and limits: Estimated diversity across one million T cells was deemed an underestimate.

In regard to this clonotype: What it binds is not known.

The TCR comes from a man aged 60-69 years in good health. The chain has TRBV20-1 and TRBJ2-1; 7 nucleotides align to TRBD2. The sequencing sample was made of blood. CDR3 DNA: TGCAGTGCTAGTGTGCTAGCGGCTTCCTACAATGAGCAGTTCTTC. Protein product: CSASVLAASYNEQFF.